This entry concerns a single TCR beta chain. This sample is drawn from a study of blood T cell repertoires in COVID-19. V shed 0 bases and J shed 0 bases, with 7 bases lying between them. CDR3 length: 15 residues. Germline values: CDR1 SGDLS, CDR2 YYNGEE. This table comes from immunoSEQ multiplex PCR, and its TCRdb copy is limited to in-frame clones, with some not included. The sample holds approximately 230,000 clones, about 85% seen once. Sequencing was performed on peripheral blood. The genes are TRBV9 and TRBJ1-3; no definite D call. The sequence came from a young man with active or convalescent COVID-19. Here the CDR3 reads CASSVGPGSGNTIYF. CDR3 nucleotides: TGTGCCAGCAGCGTAGGGCCAGGCTCTGGAAACACCATATATTTT.